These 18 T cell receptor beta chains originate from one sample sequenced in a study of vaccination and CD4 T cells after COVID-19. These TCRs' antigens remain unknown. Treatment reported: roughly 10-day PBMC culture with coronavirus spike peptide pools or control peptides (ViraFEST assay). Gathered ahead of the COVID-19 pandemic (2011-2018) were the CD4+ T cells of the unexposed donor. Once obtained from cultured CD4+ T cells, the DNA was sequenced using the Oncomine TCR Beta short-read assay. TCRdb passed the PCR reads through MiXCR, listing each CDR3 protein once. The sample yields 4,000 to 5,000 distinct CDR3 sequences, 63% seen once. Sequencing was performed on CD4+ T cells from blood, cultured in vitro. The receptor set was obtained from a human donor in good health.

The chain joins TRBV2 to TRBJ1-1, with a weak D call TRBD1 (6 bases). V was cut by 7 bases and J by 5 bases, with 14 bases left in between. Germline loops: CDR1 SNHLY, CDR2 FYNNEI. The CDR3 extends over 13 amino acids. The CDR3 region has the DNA TGTGCCAGCATCCCACAGGGAAGGACTGAAGCTTTCTTT. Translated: CASIPQGRTEAFF.

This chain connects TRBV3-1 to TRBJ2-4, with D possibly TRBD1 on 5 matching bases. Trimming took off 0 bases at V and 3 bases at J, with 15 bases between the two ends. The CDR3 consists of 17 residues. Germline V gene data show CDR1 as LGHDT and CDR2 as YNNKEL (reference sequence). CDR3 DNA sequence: TGTGCCAGCAGCCAAGATGGCCTGACAGAGAGCAAAAACATTCAGTACTTC. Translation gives CASSQDGLTESKNIQYF.

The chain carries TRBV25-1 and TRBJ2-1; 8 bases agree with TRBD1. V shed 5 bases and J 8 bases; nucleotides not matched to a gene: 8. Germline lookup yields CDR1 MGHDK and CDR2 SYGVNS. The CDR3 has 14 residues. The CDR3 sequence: CASSRQGYVDEQFF. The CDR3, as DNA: TGTGCCAGCAGTAGACAGGGGTATGTCGATGAGCAGTTCTTC.

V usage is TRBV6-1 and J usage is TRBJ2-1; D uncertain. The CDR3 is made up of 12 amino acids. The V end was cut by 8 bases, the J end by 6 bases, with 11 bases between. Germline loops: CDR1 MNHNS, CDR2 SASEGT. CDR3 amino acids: CASERQANEQFF. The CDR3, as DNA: TGTGCCAGCGAAAGGCAGGCCAATGAGCAGTTCTTC.

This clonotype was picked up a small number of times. Written as DNA, the CDR3 is TGCGCCAGCCAACCGGGGGGCCGACACTATAATTCACCCCTCCACTTT. Protein sequence: CASQPGGRHYNSPLHF. The chain uses TRBV5-1 and TRBJ1-6, with D maybe TRBD1 (6 bases). From germline, CDR1 is SGHRS and CDR2 YFSETQ. V lost 7 bases and J 3 bases, leaving 17 bases between the germline ends. The CDR3 sequence is 16 residues long.

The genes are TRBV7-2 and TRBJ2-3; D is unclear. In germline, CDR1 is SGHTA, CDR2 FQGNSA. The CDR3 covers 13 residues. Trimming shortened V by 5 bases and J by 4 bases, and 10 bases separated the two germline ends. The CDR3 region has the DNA TGTGCCAGCAGCCTTGACTGGCCAGATACGCAGTATTTT. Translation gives CASSLDWPDTQYF.

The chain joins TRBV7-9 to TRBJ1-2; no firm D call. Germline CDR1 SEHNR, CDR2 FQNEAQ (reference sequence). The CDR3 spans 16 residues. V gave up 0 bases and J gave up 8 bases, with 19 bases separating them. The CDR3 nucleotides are TGTGCCAGCAGCTTAGCCCGCGTTAGGCCCCACTGGGGCTACACCTTC. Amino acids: CASSLARVRPHWGYTF. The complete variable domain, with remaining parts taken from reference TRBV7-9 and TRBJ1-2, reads DTGVSQNPRHKITKRGQNVTFRCDPISEHNRLYWYRQTLGQGPEFLTYFQNEAQLEKSRLLSDRFSAERPKGSFSTLEIQRTEQGDSAMYLCASSLARVRPHWGYTFGSGTRLTVV.

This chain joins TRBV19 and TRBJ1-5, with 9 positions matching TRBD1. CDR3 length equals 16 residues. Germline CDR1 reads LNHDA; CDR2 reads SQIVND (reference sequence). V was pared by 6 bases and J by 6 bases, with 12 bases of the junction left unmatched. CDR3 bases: TGTGCCAGTAGCATGCCAGGGACAGGGTTCATTCAGCCCCAGCATTTT. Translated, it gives CASSMPGTGFIQPQHF.

CDR3 loop: CASSYSKGPSGKAEAFF. The CDR3 bases are TGTGCCAGCAGTTACTCGAAAGGCCCGTCAGGAAAAGCTGAAGCTTTCTTT. The V call is TRBV6-5, the J call TRBJ1-1; D unclear. Trimming pared 0 bases from V and 6 bases from J, leaving 20 bases between. The CDR3 has 17 residues. Germline values: CDR1 MNHEY, CDR2 SVGAGI.

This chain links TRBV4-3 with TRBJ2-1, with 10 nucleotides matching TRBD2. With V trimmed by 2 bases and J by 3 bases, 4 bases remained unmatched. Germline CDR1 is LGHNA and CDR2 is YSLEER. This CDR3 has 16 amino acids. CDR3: CASSQSPSGGYNEQFF. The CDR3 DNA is TGCGCCAGCAGCCAATCCCCTAGCGGGGGCTACAATGAGCAGTTCTTC.

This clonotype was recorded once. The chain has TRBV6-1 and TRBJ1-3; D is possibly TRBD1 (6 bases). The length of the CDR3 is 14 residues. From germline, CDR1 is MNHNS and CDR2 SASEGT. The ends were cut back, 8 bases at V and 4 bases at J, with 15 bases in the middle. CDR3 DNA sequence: TGTGCCAGCGGTACAGGGACATCAGGAAACACCATATATTTT. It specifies CASGTGTSGNTIYF.

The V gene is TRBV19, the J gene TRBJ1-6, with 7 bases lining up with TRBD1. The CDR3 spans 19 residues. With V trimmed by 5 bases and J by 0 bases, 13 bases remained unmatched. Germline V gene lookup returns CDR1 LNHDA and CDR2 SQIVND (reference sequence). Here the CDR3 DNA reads TGTGCCAGTAGTGGAGAAGGAGGGGGCTGGAGCTCCTATAATTCACCCCTCCACTTT. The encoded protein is CASSGEGGGWSSYNSPLHF. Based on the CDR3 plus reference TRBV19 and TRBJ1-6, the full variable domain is DGGITQSPKYLFRKEGQNVTLSCEQNLNHDAMYWYRQDPGQGLRLIYYSQIVNDFQKGDIAEGYSVSREKKESFPLTVTSAQKNPTAFYLCASSGEGGGWSSYNSPLHFGNGTRLTVT.

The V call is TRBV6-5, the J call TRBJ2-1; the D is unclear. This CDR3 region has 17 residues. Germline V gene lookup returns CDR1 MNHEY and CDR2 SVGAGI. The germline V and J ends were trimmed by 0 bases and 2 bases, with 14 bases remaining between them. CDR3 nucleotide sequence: TGTGCCAGCAGTTACTCGTATGACCGAATACCCTACAATGAGCAGTTCTTC. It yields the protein CASSYSYDRIPYNEQFF.

CDR3 nucleotides: TGTGCCAGCTCACTTAAACAGGGGGTTGACACTGAAGCTTTCTTT. Encoded protein: CASSLKQGVDTEAFF. V gene TRBV18 combines with J gene TRBJ1-1; 8 positions match TRBD1. The CDR3 loop spans 15 amino acids. V lost 4 bases and J lost 3; bases outside the gene matches: 7. Per germline, CDR1 KGHSH and CDR2 LQKENI. Combining the CDR3 with reference TRBV18 and TRBJ1-1 gives the whole variable domain NAGVMQNPRHLVRRRGQEARLRCSPMKGHSHVYWYRQLPEEGLKFMVYLQKENIIDESGMPKERFSAEFPKEGPSILRIQQVVRGDSAAYFCASSLKQGVDTEAFFGQGTRLTVV.

This CDR3 reads CASSLARDRETQYF. CDR3 coding DNA: TGTGCCAGCAGTTTAGCGCGGGACAGGGAGACCCAGTACTTC. The genes are TRBV12-3 or TRBV12-4 and TRBJ2-5, with TRBD1 matching over 8 bases. V trimming: 0 bases; J trimming: 5 bases; junction bases outside the gene matches: 2. The CDR3 totals 14 residues.

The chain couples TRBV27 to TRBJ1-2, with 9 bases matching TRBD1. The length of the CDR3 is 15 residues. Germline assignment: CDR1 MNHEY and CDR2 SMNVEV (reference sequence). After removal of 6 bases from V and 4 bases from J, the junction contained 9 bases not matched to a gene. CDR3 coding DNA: TGTGCCAGCAGAAGCGGACAGGGGAGAGGCTATGGCTACACCTTC. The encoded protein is CASRSGQGRGYGYTF.

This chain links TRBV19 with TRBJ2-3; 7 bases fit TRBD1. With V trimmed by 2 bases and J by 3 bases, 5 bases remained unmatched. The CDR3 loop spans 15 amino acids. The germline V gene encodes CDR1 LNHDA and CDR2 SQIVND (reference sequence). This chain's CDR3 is CASSISRTGTDTQYF. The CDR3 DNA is TGTGCCAGTAGTATATCAAGGACAGGAACAGATACGCAGTATTTT.

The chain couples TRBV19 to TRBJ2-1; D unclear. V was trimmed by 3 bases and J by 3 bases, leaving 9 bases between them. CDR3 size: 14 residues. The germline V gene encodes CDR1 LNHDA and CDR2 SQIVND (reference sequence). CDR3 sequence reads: CASSIGVDYNEQFF. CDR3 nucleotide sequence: TGTGCCAGTAGTATTGGAGTGGACTACAATGAGCAGTTCTTC.